This T cell receptor beta chain was obtained from a study of shared clonotypes between healthy human individuals. Findings and limits, study-wide: Clonotypes that were shared across four donors made up around 4.6% of naive CD4 clonotypes.

The assay ran at deep level. Each replicate PCR on the sorted subsets used approximately 180 ng DNA (about 30,000 T cell genomes). The table came from immunoSEQ multiplex PCR; TCRdb's copy has only in-frame clones and leaves some out. The sample lists about a million clones, approximately 75% occurring once. About this clone: The antigen remains unidentified.

Per germline, CDR1 LNHNV and CDR2 YYDKDF (reference sequence). The V end lost 0 bases, the J end lost 4 bases, and 16 bases lay between the germline ends. The CDR3 loop spans 17 amino acids. This clonotype originated in a man younger than 35 in good health. Some clones in this sample may be carry-over from other donors' samples. The sample consisted of memory CD4+ T cells from PBMCs. Subset described: CD45RA-negative fraction. The chain uses TRBV15 and TRBJ1-3; D gene uncertain. The CDR3 loop is CATSRDLTTAGGNTIYF. CDR3 in DNA: TGTGCCACCAGCAGAGATCTGACTACCGCAGGAGGAAACACCATATATTTT.